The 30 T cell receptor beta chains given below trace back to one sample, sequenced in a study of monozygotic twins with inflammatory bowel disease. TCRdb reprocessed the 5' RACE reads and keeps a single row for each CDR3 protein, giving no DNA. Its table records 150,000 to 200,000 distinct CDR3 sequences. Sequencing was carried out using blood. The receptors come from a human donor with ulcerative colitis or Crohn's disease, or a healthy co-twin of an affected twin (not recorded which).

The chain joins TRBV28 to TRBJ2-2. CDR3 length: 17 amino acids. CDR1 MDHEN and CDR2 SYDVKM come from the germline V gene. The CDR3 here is CASSFGDSSANTGELFF.

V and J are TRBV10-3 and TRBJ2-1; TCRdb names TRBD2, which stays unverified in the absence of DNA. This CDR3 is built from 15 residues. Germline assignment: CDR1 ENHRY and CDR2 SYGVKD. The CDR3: CAIRVPGLAGEEQFF.

The CDR3 loop reads CSAGRRGLWPQHF. The V and J genes are TRBV20-1 and TRBJ1-5; TCRdb outputs TRBD1, but without DNA this stays unchecked. CDR3 length: 13 amino acids. Per germline, CDR1 DFQATT and CDR2 SNEGSKA (reference sequence).

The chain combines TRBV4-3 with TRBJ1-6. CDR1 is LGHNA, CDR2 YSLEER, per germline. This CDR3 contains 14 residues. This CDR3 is CASSPARRYSPLHF.

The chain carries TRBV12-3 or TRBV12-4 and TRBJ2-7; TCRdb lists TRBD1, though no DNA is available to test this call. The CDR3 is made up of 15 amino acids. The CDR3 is CASAPGALSSYEQYF.

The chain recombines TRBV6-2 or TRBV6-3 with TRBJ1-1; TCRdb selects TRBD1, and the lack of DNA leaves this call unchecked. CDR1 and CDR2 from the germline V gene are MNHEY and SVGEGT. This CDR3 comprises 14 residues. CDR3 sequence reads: CASSYDRGDTEAFF.

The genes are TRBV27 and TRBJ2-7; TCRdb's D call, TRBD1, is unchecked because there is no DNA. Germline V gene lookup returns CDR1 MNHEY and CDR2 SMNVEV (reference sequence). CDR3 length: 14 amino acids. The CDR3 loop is CASSSRGGAYEQYF.

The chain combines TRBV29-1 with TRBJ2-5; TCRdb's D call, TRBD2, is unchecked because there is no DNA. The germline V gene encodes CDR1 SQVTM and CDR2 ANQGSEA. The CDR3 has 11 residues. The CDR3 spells CSQLAEETQYF.

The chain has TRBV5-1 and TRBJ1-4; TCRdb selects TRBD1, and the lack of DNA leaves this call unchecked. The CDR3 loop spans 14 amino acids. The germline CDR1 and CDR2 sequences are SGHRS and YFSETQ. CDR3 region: CASKHGGTNEKLFF.

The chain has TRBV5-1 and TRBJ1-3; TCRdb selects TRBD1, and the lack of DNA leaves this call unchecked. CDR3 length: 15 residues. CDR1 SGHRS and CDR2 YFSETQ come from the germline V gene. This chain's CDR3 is CASSYDRIEENTIYF. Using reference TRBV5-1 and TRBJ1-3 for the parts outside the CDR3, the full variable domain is KAGVTQTPRYLIKTRGQQVTLSCSPISGHRSVSWYQQTPGQGLQFLFEYFSETQRNKGNFPGRFSGRQFSNSRSEMNVSTLELGDSALYLCASSYDRIEENTIYFGEGSWLTVV.

The CDR3 sequence: CASSLVGGERGHGYTF. V and J are TRBV7-2 and TRBJ1-2; TCRdb designates TRBD1, a call that cannot be tested without DNA. Germline values: CDR1 SGHTA, CDR2 FQGNSA. This CDR3 has 16 residues.

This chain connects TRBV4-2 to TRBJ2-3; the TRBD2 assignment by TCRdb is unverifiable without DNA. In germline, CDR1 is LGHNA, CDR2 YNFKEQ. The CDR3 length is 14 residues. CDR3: CASSPRLAGGTQYF.

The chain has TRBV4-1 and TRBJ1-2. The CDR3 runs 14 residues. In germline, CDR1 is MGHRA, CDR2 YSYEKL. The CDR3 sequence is CASSQEVINYGYTF.

This CDR3 is CASSYSGVGSYTF. The rearrangement uses TRBV6-5 and TRBJ1-2. The CDR3 loop spans 13 amino acids. Germline V lookup: CDR1 MNHEY, CDR2 SVGAGI.

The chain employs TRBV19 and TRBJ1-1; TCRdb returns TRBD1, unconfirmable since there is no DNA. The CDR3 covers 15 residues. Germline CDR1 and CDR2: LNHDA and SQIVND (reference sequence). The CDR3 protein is CASSMWAGRDTEAFF.

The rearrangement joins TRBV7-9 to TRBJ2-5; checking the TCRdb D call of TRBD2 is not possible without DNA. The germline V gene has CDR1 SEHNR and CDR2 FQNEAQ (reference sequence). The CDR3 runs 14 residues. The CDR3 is CASNPGGLLETQYF.

The CDR3 loop is CASRPTGGGNTEAFF. The V gene is TRBV5-1, the J gene TRBJ1-1; the D gene TCRdb calls, TRBD1, cannot be checked with no DNA. CDR1 and CDR2 from the germline V gene are SGHRS and YFSETQ. The CDR3 consists of 15 residues.

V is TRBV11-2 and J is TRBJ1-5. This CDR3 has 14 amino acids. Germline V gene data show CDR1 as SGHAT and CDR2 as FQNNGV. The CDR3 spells CASSQGLSNQPQHF.

This chain's CDR3 is CASSPRGGGRSNQPQHF. This chain links TRBV10-1 with TRBJ1-5; the TCRdb call, TRBD1, lacks DNA for checking. There are 17 residues in the CDR3. CDR1 is WNHNN and CDR2 is SYGVQD in the germline V gene (reference sequence).

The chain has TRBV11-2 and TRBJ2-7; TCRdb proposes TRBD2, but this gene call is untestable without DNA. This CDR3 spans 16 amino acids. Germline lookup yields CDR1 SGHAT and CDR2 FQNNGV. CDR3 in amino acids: CASSPVTSGSPYEQYF.

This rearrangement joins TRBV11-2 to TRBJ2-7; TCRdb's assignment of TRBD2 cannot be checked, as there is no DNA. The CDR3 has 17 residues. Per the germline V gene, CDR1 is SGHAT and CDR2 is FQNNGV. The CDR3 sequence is CASSLPTSGEPVYEQYF.

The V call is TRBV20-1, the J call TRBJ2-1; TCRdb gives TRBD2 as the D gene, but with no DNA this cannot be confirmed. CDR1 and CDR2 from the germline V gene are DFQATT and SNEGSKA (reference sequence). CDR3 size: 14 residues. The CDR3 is CSAISSVGYNEQFF.

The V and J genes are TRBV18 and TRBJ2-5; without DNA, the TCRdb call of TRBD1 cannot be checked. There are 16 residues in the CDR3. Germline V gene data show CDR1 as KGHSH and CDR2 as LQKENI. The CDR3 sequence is CASSSLLGGAQETQYF.

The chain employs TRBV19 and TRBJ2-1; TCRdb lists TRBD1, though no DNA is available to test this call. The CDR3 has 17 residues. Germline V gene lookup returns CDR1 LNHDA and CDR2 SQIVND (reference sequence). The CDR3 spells CASSTGGSWGVGNEQFF.

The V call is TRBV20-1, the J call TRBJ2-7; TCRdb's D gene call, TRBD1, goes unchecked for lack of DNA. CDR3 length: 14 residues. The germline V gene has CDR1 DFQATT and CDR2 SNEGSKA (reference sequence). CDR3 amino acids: CSATRDRGIYEQYF.

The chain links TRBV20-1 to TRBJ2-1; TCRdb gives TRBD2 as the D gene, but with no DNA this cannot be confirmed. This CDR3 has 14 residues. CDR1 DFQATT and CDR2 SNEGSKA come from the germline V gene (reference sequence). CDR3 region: CSARGRGGPWEQFF.

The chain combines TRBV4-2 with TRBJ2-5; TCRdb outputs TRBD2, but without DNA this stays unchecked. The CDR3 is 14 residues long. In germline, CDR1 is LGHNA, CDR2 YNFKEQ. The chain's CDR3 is CASSTSGFQETQYF.

CDR3 amino acids: CAISPGQVGGPQHF. The chain combines TRBV10-3 with TRBJ1-5; as DNA is missing, the TRBD1 call by TCRdb cannot be tested. The CDR3 contains 14 residues. Germline values: CDR1 ENHRY, CDR2 SYGVKD.

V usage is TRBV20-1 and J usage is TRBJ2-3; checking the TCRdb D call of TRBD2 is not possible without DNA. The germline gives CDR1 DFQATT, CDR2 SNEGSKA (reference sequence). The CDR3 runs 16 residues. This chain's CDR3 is CSARDPGGLRVDTQYF.

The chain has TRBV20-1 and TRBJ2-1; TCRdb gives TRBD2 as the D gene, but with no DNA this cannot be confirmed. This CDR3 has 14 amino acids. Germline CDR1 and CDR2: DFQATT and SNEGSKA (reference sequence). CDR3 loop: CSAGDSGLINEQFF.